The subject of this entry is one T cell receptor (beta chain). Its antigen is currently unknown. Viral peptide pool expansion of antigen-specific CD4+ T cells preceded sequencing in the ViraFEST assay. Cultured cells yielded isolated CD4+ T cells after 10 to 11 days. Recipients of the vaccine had no prior SARS-CoV-2 infection and negative nucleocapsid antibodies. Each well held about 2 million PBMC cultured with around 10 ug/ml peptides and about 9.7 IU/ml IL-2. The data were obtained in a study of vaccination effects on CD4 cells after COVID-19. For the study at large: All participants had two doses of either the BNT162b2 or mRNA-1273 vaccine.

Whole-study findings and limits: Researchers report that only 1 of 255 vaccine-induced clones in healthy vaccinees cross-reacted with common cold coronaviruses.

The V end was cut by 3 bases, the J end by 0 bases, with 9 bases between. CDR1 and CDR2 from the germline V gene are DFQATT and SNEGSKA (reference sequence). The CDR3 runs 14 residues. The repertoire was sequenced with immunoSEQ multiplex PCR; TCRdb's copy has only in-frame clones and lacks some. The repertoire holds tens of thousands of clones, with roughly four fifths as singletons. The chain combines TRBV20-1 with TRBJ2-1; D assignment may be TRBD1 or TRBD2 (5 bases each). The starting material was CD4+ T cells from PBMCs cultured with HCoV-NL63 spike peptides, obtained before COVID-19 vaccination. This TCR was recovered from a human donor who received a COVID-19 vaccine. For the CDR3, the DNA is TGCAGTGCTAGTTCAGGGAGCTCCTACAATGAGCAGTTCTTC. Amino acid sequence: CSASSGSSYNEQFF.